The 13 T cell receptor beta chains presented below share a single source sample, sequenced in a study of T cells expressing NK-cell markers. One entry per CDR3 protein, without DNA, is what TCRdb gives after re-calling the 5' RACE reads. Its listing shows some 460,000 distinct CDR3 sequences. Sequenced: blood T cells: a sorted CD56 or NKG2C T cell subset, CD4+ or CD8+ T cells, or bulk PBMC T cells (not recorded which). These receptors were taken from a woman between 45 and 65 years old in good health.

J is TRBJ2-2 and V is TRBV6-5; TCRdb's D call of TRBD1 is untestable without DNA. The germline V gene has CDR1 MNHEY and CDR2 SVGAGI. The length of the CDR3 is 19 residues. CDR3 region: CASRRGPSPGHRNTGELFF.

This rearrangement joins TRBV2 to TRBJ2-2. Per the germline V gene, CDR1 is SNHLY and CDR2 is FYNNEI. This CDR3 has 15 residues. CDR3: CASSEVALGTGELFF.

The CDR3 reads CASRSQGHNYGYTF. V is TRBV19 and J is TRBJ1-2; TCRdb reports TRBD1, a call that lacks DNA to check it against. CDR3 size: 14 residues. Germline values: CDR1 LNHDA, CDR2 SQIVND (reference sequence).

The chain couples TRBV7-7 to TRBJ2-2; TCRdb selects TRBD2, and the lack of DNA leaves this call unchecked. CDR1 and CDR2 from the germline V gene are SSHAT and FNYEAQ (reference sequence). This CDR3 has 15 amino acids. CDR3 region: CASRPAGADTGELFF.

This CDR3 is CSARDVAEAFF. The V call is TRBV20-1, the J call TRBJ1-1. CDR1 is DFQATT and CDR2 is SNEGSKA in the germline V gene (reference sequence). The CDR3 runs to 11 residues.

The chain uses TRBV5-1 and TRBJ1-1; as DNA is missing, the TRBD1 call by TCRdb cannot be tested. Germline CDR1 SGHRS, CDR2 YFSETQ. The CDR3 sequence is 16 residues long. Here the CDR3 reads CASSLGDRGQNTEAFF.

The chain carries TRBV5-1 and TRBJ2-1. The CDR3 extends over 12 amino acids. From germline, CDR1 is SGHRS and CDR2 YFSETQ. CDR3 protein: CASSPLLNEQFF.

The chain has TRBV24-1 and TRBJ2-1; TCRdb reports TRBD1, a call that lacks DNA to check it against. This CDR3 comprises 16 residues. Germline V lookup: CDR1 KGHDR, CDR2 SFDVKD. Here the CDR3 reads CATSDPAGGANNEQFF.

The rearrangement joins TRBV4-1 to TRBJ2-2; with no DNA, the TCRdb D assignment of TRBD2 cannot be verified. Germline V CDR1 and CDR2: MGHRA, YSYEKL. The CDR3 has 15 residues. CDR3 region: CASSQRDSNTGELFF.

The CDR3 is CSVVGQGIEKLFF. This rearrangement joins TRBV29-1 to TRBJ1-4; the D call of TRBD1 rests on TCRdb alone, since no DNA is present to check it. CDR1 and CDR2 from the germline V gene are SQVTM and ANQGSEA. The length of the CDR3 is 13 residues.

The chain has TRBV9 and TRBJ2-3; the TRBD2 assignment by TCRdb is unverifiable without DNA. Per the germline V gene, CDR1 is SGDLS and CDR2 is YYNGEE. CDR3 length equals 12 residues. The CDR3 spells CASSPREGTQYF.

V and J are TRBV4-1 and TRBJ2-1; TCRdb proposes TRBD2, but this gene call is untestable without DNA. The CDR3 runs 15 residues. CDR1 is MGHRA and CDR2 is YSYEKL in the germline V gene. CDR3 amino acids: CASSQEGLPYNEQFF.

The chain is built from TRBV29-1 and TRBJ2-1. The CDR3 runs to 11 residues. CDR1 and CDR2 (germline): SQVTM, ANQGSEA. The CDR3 reads CSVGEWDEQFF.